The present T cell receptor (beta chain) was sequenced within a study of identical twins. The donors were all healthy and Caucasian. On this clonotype itself: Its target is unknown.

General study results and limits: Analyses of zero insertions could, in part, be confounded by invariant MAIT and iNKT cells. Out-of-frame TCR alpha sharing observed in monozygotic twins exceeded model estimates.

TCRdb re-analysed the 5' RACE reads in MiXCR, keeping a single row per CDR3 protein. Of about 1.7 million distinct CDR3 sequences in the sample, about 32% were seen once. Sequencing used cord blood. The clonotype comes from a newborn girl in good health.

CDR3 DNA sequence: TGCAGTGCTAGAGATCGTTGGCGGGAGAGGCCAGATACGCAGTATTTT. It encodes CSARDRWRERPDTQYF. The chain links TRBV20-1 to TRBJ2-3; TRBD2 aligns across 7 bases. CDR1 and CDR2 from the germline V gene are DFQATT and SNEGSKA (reference sequence). The CDR3 sequence is 16 residues long. The V and J ends lost 0 bases and 4 bases, in that order; junction bases with no gene match: 10.